This TCR beta chain derives from a study of cytomegalovirus exposure and HLA in healthy donors. Remarks on this clone: Its specificity is not known.

Notes on the study in general: As was reported, the classifier diagnosed cytomegalovirus status with high specificity and sensitivity.

Clones were read by immunoSEQ multiplex PCR, and TCRdb kept only the in-frame ones, dropping some. The repertoire holds tens of thousands of clones, with about 97% as singletons. Germline V CDR1 and CDR2: MNHEY, SMNVEV (reference sequence). V shed 4 bases and J shed 2 bases, with 12 bases lying between them. There are 15 residues in the CDR3. The chain joins TRBV27 to TRBJ1-3; a weak D match, TRBD1 (6 bases). Sequencing was done on a sample of PBMCs. The sequence was obtained from a woman aged 18-29 years in good health and CMV-seropositive. The CDR3 bases are TGTGCCAGCAGTTCCCGGGGGGGCGCTGGAAACACCATATATTTT. It encodes CASSSRGGAGNTIYF.